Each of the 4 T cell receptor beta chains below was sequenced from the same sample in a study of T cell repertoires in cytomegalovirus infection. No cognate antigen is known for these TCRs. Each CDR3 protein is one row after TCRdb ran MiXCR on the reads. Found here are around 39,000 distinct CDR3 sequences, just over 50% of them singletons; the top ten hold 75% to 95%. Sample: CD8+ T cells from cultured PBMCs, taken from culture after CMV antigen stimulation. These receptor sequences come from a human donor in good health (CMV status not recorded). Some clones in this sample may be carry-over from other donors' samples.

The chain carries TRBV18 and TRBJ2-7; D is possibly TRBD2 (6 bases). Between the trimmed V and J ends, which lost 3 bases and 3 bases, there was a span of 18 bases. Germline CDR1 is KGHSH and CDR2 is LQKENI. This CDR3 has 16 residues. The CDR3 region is CASSPDGGAILYEQYF. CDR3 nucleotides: TGTGCCAGCTCACCCGACGGCGGGGCCATACTCTACGAGCAGTACTTC.

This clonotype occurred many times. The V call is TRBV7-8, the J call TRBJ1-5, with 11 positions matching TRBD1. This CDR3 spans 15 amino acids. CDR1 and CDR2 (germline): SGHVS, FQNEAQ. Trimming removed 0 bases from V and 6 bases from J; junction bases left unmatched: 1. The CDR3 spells CASSLAGQGVQPQHF. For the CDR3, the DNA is TGTGCCAGCAGCTTAGCGGGACAGGGGGTTCAGCCCCAGCATTTT.

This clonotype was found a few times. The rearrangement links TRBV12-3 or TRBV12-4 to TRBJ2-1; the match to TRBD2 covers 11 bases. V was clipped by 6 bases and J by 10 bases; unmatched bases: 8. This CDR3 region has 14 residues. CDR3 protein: CASSQPGLAEEQFF. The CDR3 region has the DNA TGTGCCAGCAGCCAGCCGGGACTAGCGGAAGAGCAGTTCTTC.

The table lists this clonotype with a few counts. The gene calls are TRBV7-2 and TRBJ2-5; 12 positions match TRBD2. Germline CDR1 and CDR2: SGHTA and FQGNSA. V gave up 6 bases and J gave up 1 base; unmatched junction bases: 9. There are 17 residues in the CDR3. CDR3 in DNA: TGTGCCAGCAGTTCTTCCCGGACTAGCGGGACCCAAGAGACCCAGTACTTC. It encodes CASSSSRTSGTQETQYF.